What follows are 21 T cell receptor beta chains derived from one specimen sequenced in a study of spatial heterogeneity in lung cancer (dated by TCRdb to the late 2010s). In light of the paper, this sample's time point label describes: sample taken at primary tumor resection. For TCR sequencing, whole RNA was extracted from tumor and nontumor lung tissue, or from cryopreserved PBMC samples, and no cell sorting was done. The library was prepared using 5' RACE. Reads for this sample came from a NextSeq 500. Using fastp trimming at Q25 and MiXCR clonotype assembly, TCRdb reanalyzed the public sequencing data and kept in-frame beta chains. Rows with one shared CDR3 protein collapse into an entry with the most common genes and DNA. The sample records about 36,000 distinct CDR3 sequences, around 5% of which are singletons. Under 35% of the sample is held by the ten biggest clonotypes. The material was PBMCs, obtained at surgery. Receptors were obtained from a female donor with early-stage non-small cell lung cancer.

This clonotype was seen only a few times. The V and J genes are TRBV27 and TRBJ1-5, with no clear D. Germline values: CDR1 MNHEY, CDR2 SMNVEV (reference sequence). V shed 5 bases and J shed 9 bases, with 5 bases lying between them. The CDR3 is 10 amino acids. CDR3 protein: CASSPLPQHF. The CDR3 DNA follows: TGTGCCAGCAGTCCGCTGCCCCAGCATTTT.

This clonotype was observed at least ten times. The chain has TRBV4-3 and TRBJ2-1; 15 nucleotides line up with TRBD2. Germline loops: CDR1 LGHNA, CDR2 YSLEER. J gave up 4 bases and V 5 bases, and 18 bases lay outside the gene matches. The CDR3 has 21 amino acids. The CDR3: CASSSFLGLAGGPKFYNEQFF. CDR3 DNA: TGCGCCAGCAGCTCCTTCTTAGGACTAGCGGGAGGGCCTAAGTTTTACAATGAGCAGTTCTTC.

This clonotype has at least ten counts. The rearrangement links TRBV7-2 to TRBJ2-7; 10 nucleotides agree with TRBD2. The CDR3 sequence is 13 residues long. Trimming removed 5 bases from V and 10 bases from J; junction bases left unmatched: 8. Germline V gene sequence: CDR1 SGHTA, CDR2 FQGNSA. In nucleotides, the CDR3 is TGTGCCAGCAGCCTCAGACTAGCGGGTTACCAGTACTTC. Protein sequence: CASSLRLAGYQYF.

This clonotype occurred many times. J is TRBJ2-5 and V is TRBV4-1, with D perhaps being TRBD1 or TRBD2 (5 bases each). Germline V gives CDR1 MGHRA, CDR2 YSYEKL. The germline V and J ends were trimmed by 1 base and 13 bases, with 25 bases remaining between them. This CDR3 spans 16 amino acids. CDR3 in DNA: TGCGCCAGCAGCCAAGTCAAACTAGTCGGACGGACACCCCTGTACTTC. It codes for CASSQVKLVGRTPLYF.

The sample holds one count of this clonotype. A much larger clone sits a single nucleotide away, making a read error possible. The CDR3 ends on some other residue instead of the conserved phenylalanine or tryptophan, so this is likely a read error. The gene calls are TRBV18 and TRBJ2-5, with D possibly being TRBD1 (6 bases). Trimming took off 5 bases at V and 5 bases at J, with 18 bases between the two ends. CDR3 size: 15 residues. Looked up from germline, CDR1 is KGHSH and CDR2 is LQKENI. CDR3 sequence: CASSSDLVQGETQYS. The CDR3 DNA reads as TGTGCCAGCTCATCGGACCTAGTGCAGGGGGAGACCCAGTACTCC.

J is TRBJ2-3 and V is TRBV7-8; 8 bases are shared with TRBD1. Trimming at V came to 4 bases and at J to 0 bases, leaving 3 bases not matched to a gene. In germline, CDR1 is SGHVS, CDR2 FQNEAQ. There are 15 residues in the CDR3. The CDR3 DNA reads TGTGCCAGCAGCTACGGACAGGGAAGCACAGATACGCAGTATTTT. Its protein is CASSYGQGSTDTQYF.

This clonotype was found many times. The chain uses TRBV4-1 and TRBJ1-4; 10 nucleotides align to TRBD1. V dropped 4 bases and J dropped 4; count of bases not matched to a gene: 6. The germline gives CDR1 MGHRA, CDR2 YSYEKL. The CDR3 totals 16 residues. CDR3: CASSRTGGPFNEKLFF. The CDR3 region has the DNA TGCGCCAGCAGCCGGACAGGGGGACCTTTTAATGAAAAACTGTTTTTT.

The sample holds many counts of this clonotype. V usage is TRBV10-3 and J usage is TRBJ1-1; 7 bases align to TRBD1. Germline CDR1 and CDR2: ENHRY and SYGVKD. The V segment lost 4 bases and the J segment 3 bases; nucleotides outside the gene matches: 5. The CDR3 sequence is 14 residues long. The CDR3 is CAISVSGGDTEAFF. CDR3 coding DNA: TGTGCCATCAGTGTTTCAGGGGGAGACACTGAAGCTTTCTTT.

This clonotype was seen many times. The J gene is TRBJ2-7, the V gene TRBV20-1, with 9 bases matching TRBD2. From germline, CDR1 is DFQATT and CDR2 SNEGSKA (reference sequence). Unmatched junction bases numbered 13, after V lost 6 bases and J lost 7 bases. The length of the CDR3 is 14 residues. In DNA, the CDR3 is TGCAGTGCGCGCGCGCGGGAGGGCTTGAGTGAGCAGTACTTC. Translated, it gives CSARAREGLSEQYF.

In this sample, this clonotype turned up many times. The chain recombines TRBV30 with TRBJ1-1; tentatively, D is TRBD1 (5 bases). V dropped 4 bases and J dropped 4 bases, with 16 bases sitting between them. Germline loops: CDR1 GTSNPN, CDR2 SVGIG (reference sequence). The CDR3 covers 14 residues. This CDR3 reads CAWTFDRPSTEAFF. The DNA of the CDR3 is TGTGCCTGGACCTTTGACAGACCGAGCACTGAAGCTTTCTTT. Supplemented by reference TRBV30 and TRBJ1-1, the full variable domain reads SQTIHQWPATLVQPVGSPLSLECTVEGTSNPNLYWYRQAAGRGLQLLFYSVGIGQISSEVPQNLSASRPQDRQFILSSKKLLLSDSGFYLCAWTFDRPSTEAFFGQGTRLTVV.

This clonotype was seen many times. CDR3 DNA sequence: TGCGCCAGCAGCTTGAGACTAGCGGGAGCCGGGGAGCTGTTTTTT. Translation: CASSLRLAGAGELFF. The V call is TRBV5-1, the J call TRBJ2-2, with 12 bases lining up with TRBD2. Trimming at V came to 1 base and at J to 6 bases, leaving 1 base not matched to a gene. Per germline, CDR1 SGHRS and CDR2 YFSETQ. The CDR3 is made up of 15 amino acids.

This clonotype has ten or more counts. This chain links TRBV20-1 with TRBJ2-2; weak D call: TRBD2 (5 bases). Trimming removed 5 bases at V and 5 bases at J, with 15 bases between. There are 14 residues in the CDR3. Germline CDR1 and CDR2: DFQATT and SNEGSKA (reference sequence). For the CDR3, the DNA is TGCAGTGCTTCAACCGGGATCGGGACCGGGGAGCTGTTTTTT. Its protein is CSASTGIGTGELFF.

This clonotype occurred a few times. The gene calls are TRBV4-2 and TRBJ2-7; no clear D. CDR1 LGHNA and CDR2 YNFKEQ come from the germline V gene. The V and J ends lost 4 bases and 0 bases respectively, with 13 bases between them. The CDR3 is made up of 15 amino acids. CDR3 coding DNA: TGTGCCAGCAGCCCCCGGTCAACGGGCTCCTACGAGCAGTACTTC. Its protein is CASSPRSTGSYEQYF.

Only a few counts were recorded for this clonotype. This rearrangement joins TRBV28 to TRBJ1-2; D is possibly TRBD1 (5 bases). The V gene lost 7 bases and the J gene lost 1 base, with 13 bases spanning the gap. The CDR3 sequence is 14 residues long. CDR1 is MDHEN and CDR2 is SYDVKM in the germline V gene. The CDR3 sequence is CASTIGAFNYGYTF. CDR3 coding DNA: TGTGCCAGCACCATTGGGGCCTTTAACTATGGCTACACCTTC.

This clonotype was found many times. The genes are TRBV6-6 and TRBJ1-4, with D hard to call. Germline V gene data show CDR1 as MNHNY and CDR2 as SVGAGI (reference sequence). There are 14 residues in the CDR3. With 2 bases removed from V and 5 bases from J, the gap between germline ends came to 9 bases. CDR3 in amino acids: CASSYPSGNEKLFF. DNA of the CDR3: TGTGCCAGCAGTTACCCCTCAGGAAATGAAAAACTGTTTTTT.

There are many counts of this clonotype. The DNA of the CDR3 is TGCAGTGCTAGAGACCCGCTGCAACTTAACTATGGCTACACCTTC. Translating gives CSARDPLQLNYGYTF. This chain connects TRBV20-1 to TRBJ1-2; no clear D. The V gene's germline CDR1 is DFQATT and CDR2 SNEGSKA (reference sequence). This CDR3 contains 15 residues. Trimming cost V 0 bases and J 1 base, with 12 bases left between them.

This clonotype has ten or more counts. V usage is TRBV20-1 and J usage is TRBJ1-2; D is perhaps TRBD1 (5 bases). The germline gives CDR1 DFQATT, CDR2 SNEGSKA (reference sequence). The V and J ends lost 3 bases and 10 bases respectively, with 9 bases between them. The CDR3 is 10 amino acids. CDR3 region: CSASDSYYTF. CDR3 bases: TGCAGTGCTAGCGACAGCTACTACACCTTC.

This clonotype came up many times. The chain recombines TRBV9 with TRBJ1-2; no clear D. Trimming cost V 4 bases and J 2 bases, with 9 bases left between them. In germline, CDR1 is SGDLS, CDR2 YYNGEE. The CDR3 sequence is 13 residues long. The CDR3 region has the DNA TGTGCCAGCAGCCCCGAGGAAAACTATGGCTACACCTTC. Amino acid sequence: CASSPEENYGYTF.

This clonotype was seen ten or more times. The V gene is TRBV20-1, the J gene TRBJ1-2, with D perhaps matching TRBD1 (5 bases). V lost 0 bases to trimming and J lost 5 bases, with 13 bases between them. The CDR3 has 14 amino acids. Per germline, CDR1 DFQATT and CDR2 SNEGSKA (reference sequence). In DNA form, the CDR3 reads TGCAGTGCTAGAGATTCGACAGAATTATATGGCTACACCTTC. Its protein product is CSARDSTELYGYTF.

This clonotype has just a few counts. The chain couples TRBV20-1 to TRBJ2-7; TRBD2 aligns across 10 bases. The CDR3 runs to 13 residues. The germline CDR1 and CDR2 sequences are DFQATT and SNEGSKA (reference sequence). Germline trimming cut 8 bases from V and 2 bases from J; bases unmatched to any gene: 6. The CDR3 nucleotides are TGCAGTTCTCGGACTAGCGGAACCTACGAGCAGTACTTC. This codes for CSSRTSGTYEQYF.

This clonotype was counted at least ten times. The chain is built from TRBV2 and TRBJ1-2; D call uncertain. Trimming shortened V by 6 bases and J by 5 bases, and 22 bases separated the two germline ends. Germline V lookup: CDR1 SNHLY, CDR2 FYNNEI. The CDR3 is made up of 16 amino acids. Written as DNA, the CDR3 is TGTGCCAGCAGCAGACCGGACGGGAAGAGGGCGTATGGCTACACCTTC. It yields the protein CASSRPDGKRAYGYTF.